Each of the 8 T cell receptor beta chains below was sequenced from the same sample in a study of graft-versus-host responses after intestinal transplantation. Investigators treated the graft tissue so that it released intraepithelial and lamina propria lymphocytes. Libraries were prepared by immunoSEQ multiplex PCR; TCRdb keeps only in-frame clonotypes and omits some of them. The sample contains nearly 15,000 clones, approximately 59% of which appear only once. Sample: ileum tissue, taken 524 days after transplant. These receptors originate from a human patient who received an intestinal transplant, so some T cells may come from the graft donor.

In its sample, this clone was seen a few times. V usage is TRBV10-1 and J usage is TRBJ1-6, with D perhaps matching TRBD1 (6 bases). The CDR3 spans 16 residues. Germline assignment: CDR1 WNHNN and CDR2 SYGVQD (reference sequence). The CDR3 nucleotides are TGCACCAACCGTGGGGGGGGGCAGGCAGATAATTCACCCCTCCACTTT. Amino acid sequence: CTNRGGGQADNSPLHF.

The rearrangement uses TRBV7-6 and TRBJ1-1; a weak D match, TRBD1 (6 bases). The CDR3 is 13 amino acids. In germline, CDR1 is SGHVS, CDR2 FNYEAQ. V was trimmed by 5 bases and J by 6 bases, leaving 13 bases between them. The CDR3 region has the DNA TGTGCCAGCAGCCGTTCAGGGGATTCTGAAGCTTTCTTT. Its protein product is CASSRSGDSEAFF.

Judged by abundance, this clone is large. This chain joins TRBV4-1 and TRBJ1-5; D gene uncertain. The CDR3 is made up of 14 amino acids. CDR1 and CDR2 from the germline V gene are MGHRA and YSYEKL. V was trimmed by 0 bases and J by 9 bases, leaving 12 bases between them. CDR3 loop: CASSQDGGVRPQHF. Here the CDR3 DNA reads TGCGCCAGCAGCCAAGATGGCGGGGTCAGGCCCCAGCATTTT.

The gene calls are TRBV6-6 and TRBJ1-2; 11 nucleotides align to TRBD1. V lost 6 bases to trimming and J lost 8 bases; unmatched junction nucleotides: 5. CDR3 length equals 13 residues. From germline, CDR1 is MNHNY and CDR2 SVGAGI (reference sequence). The CDR3 sequence: CASRTGTGGGYTF. The CDR3 DNA is TGTGCCAGCAGAACCGGGACAGGGGGGGGCTACACCTTC.

This clone came up a few times. This chain links TRBV11-3 with TRBJ1-1; tentatively, D is TRBD1 (6 bases). Germline V lookup: CDR1 SGHNT, CDR2 YENEEA. The CDR3 contains 16 residues. V lost 5 bases to trimming and J lost 0 bases, with 16 bases between them. CDR3: CASSLPTGNVNTEAFF. CDR3 coding DNA: TGTGCCAGCAGCCTTCCAACAGGGAACGTGAACACTGAAGCTTTCTTT.

This clone was detected a few times. The chain carries TRBV6-9 and TRBJ2-1; 8 nucleotides align to TRBD2. Germline assignment: CDR1 MNHGY and CDR2 SVAAGI. This CDR3 spans 14 amino acids. The V and J ends lost 0 bases and 6 bases, in that order; junction bases with no gene match: 1. CDR3 in amino acids: CASSYSGGVNEQFF. The CDR3 nucleotides are TGTGCCAGCAGTTATTCCGGGGGGGTCAATGAGCAGTTCTTC.

V usage is TRBV7-2 and J usage is TRBJ1-3; D gene ambiguous. V was cut by 5 bases and J by 4 bases, with 6 bases left in between. Germline values: CDR1 SGHTA, CDR2 FQGNSA. The CDR3 runs 12 residues. Here the CDR3 reads CASSQIGNTIYF. Here the CDR3 DNA reads TGTGCCAGCAGCCAGATCGGAAACACCATATATTTT.

Only a few counts were recorded for this clone. The chain links TRBV18 to TRBJ1-1; 8 bases fit TRBD1. The V gene end was trimmed by 3 bases and the J gene end by 0 bases; junction bases not matched to a gene: 6. CDR1 and CDR2 from the germline V gene are KGHSH and LQKENI. CDR3 length: 16 residues. The CDR3 is CASSPGQAPMNTEAFF. Written as DNA, the CDR3 is TGTGCCAGCTCACCGGGACAGGCCCCTATGAACACTGAAGCTTTCTTT.